One and the same sample provided the 32 T cell receptor beta chains below, sequenced in a study of OX40 agonist ivuxolimab in advanced cancers. Method: immunoSEQ multiplex PCR; TCRdb's copy keeps in-frame clones and lacks some. The table lists about 78,000 clones, around 94% of them singletons. Material: CD4+ or CD8+ T cells sorted from blood, obtained in a trial of the OX40 agonist ivuxolimab. The receptors were sampled from an adult with an advanced solid tumor such as melanoma, head and neck, liver or kidney cancer.

The chain recombines TRBV7-9 with TRBJ1-1; TRBD1 matches at 9 bases. The CDR3 runs to 15 residues. Germline V gene lookup returns CDR1 SEHNR and CDR2 FQNEAQ (reference sequence). V gave up 5 bases and J gave up 3 bases; unmatched junction bases: 7. The CDR3 is CASSVDRGGDTEAFF. CDR3 DNA sequence: TGTGCCAGCAGCGTCGACAGGGGGGGGGACACTGAAGCTTTCTTT.

The chain carries TRBV28 and TRBJ2-7; 7 bases align to TRBD1. The CDR3 is made up of 14 amino acids. CDR1 and CDR2 from the germline V gene are MDHEN and SYDVKM. The trim removed 3 bases at V and 7 bases at J, leaving 9 bases unmatched. CDR3 residues: CASSFGRGWREQYF. DNA of the CDR3: TGTGCCAGCAGTTTTGGCAGGGGGTGGAGGGAGCAGTACTTC.

This chain links TRBV6-1 with TRBJ1-5, with 10 nucleotides matching TRBD1. V dropped 3 bases and J dropped 6; count of bases not matched to a gene: 11. The CDR3 extends over 17 amino acids. Germline V lookup: CDR1 MNHNS, CDR2 SASEGT. The CDR3 nucleotides are TGTGCCAGCAGTGACGGGGGGGGACAGGGGATTGGTCAGCCCCAGCATTTT. Translation: CASSDGGGQGIGQPQHF.

The chain links TRBV7-9 to TRBJ1-2; D gene unclear. From germline, CDR1 is SEHNR and CDR2 FQNEAQ (reference sequence). The ends were cut back, 7 bases at V and 2 bases at J, with 11 bases in the middle. The length of the CDR3 is 13 residues. In DNA form, the CDR3 reads TGTGCCAGCACCCCGTTCGCAAACTATGGCTACACCTTC. The encoded protein is CASTPFANYGYTF.

The V gene is TRBV19, the J gene TRBJ1-1; TRBD1 might be the D (5 bases). V lost 10 bases and J 1 base, leaving 13 bases between the germline ends. Germline V CDR1 and CDR2: LNHDA, SQIVND (reference sequence). This CDR3 has 13 amino acids. The CDR3, as DNA: TGTGCCACCTCAACGACAGCGAACACTGAAGCTTTCTTT. Protein: CATSTTANTEAFF.

The J gene is TRBJ2-5, the V gene TRBV11-2, with TRBD2 matching 8 bases. The V gene end was trimmed by 5 bases and the J gene end by 4 bases; junction bases not matched to a gene: 6. Germline CDR1 reads SGHAT; CDR2 reads FQNNGV. The CDR3 extends over 14 amino acids. The CDR3 loop reads CASSPRRGGETQYF. CDR3 DNA: TGTGCCAGCAGCCCCCGACGGGGGGGAGAGACCCAGTACTTC.

The chain joins TRBV14 to TRBJ1-2, with 11 bases identical to TRBD1. Losses at the gene ends were 4 bases for V and 3 bases for J; bases not matched to a gene: 7. The CDR3 loop spans 16 amino acids. Germline CDR1 SGHDN, CDR2 FVKESK. The DNA for the CDR3 is TGTGCCAGCAGCCTCTTTCGGACAGGGGGCGACTATGGCTACACCTTC. It yields the protein CASSLFRTGGDYGYTF.

The V gene is TRBV7-2, the J gene TRBJ2-5, with 7 positions matching TRBD1. Germline CDR1 and CDR2: SGHTA and FQGNSA. Losses at the gene ends were 5 bases for V and 0 bases for J; bases not matched to a gene: 6. The CDR3 length is 15 residues. CDR3 in DNA: TGTGCCAGCAGCGCATTCGGGACAGACCAAGAGACCCAGTACTTC. It is translated as CASSAFGTDQETQYF.

The chain employs TRBV18 and TRBJ2-7, with D perhaps assigned TRBD1 or TRBD2 (6 bases each). This CDR3 has 13 amino acids. Germline CDR1 is KGHSH and CDR2 is LQKENI. The ends were cut back, 3 bases at V and 7 bases at J, with 13 bases in the middle. The CDR3 reads CASSPQRGEEQYF. In DNA, the CDR3 is TGTGCCAGCTCACCGCAGAGGGGGGAAGAGCAGTACTTC.

This chain connects TRBV18 to TRBJ2-7; tentative D call: TRBD2 (6 bases). Trimming removed 4 bases from V and 5 bases from J, with 21 bases in between. CDR1 is KGHSH, CDR2 LQKENI, per germline. The CDR3 totals 16 residues. Written as DNA, the CDR3 is TGTGCCAGCTCACGCGGGGAGCTACTCCGTCCCCACGAGCAGTACTTC. It is translated as CASSRGELLRPHEQYF.

A single count supports this clone. The chain uses TRBV7-9 and TRBJ1-3, with D unclear. The CDR3 is made up of 14 amino acids. Germline CDR1 is SEHNR and CDR2 is FQNEAQ (reference sequence). Trimming shortened V by 1 base and J by 0 bases, and 4 bases separated the two germline ends. The CDR3 loop is CASSLVGSGNTIYF. CDR3 bases: TGTGCCAGCAGCTTAGTGGGCTCTGGAAACACCATATATTTT.

V usage is TRBV7-8 and J usage is TRBJ2-7, with D unclear. Trimming removed 1 base at V and 0 bases at J, with 7 bases between. This CDR3 has 14 residues. Looked up from germline, CDR1 is SGHVS and CDR2 is FQNEAQ. CDR3 amino acids: CASSLGSYSYEQYF. DNA for the CDR3: TGTGCCAGCAGCTTAGGGTCCTACTCCTACGAGCAGTACTTC.

The V and J genes are TRBV7-2 and TRBJ2-1; 10 nucleotides match TRBD2. J gave up 3 bases and V 5 bases, and 4 bases lay outside the gene matches. This CDR3 contains 15 residues. Germline CDR1 reads SGHTA; CDR2 reads FQGNSA. The CDR3 DNA is TGTGCCAGCAGCCTGACTAGCGGGTTCTACAATGAGCAGTTCTTC. Its translation is CASSLTSGFYNEQFF. The whole variable domain, remainder taken from reference TRBV7-2 and TRBJ2-1, is GAGVSQSPSNKVTEKGKDVELRCDPISGHTALYWYRQSLGQGLEFLIYFQGNSAPDKSGLPSDRFSAERTGGSVSTLTIQRTQQEDSAVYLCASSLTSGFYNEQFFGPGTRLTVL.

The chain links TRBV19 to TRBJ2-3; the D gene is possibly TRBD2 (6 bases). The V and J ends lost 3 bases and 3 bases respectively, with 16 bases between them. Germline V lookup: CDR1 LNHDA, CDR2 SQIVND (reference sequence). CDR3 length: 16 amino acids. CDR3 amino acids: CASSIRRGAVTDTQYF. The CDR3, as DNA: TGTGCCAGTAGTATCCGGCGGGGAGCAGTGACAGATACGCAGTATTTT.

The gene calls are TRBV30 and TRBJ2-6; a weak D match, TRBD2 (5 bases). The CDR3 has 18 residues. Trimming took 0 bases from V and 3 from J, leaving 18 bases between them. The germline V gene encodes CDR1 GTSNPN and CDR2 SVGIG (reference sequence). The CDR3 region has the DNA TGTGCCTGGAGTGTATCTAGGACTCCAGGAAGTGGGGCCAACGTCCTGACTTTC. Protein sequence: CAWSVSRTPGSGANVLTF.

The chain joins TRBV2 to TRBJ1-1, with no clear D. The V gene's germline CDR1 is SNHLY and CDR2 FYNNEI. The CDR3 has 12 amino acids. The ends were cut back, 6 bases at V and 8 bases at J, with 13 bases in the middle. The CDR3 sequence is CASSLSKLEAFF. CDR3 nucleotides: TGTGCCAGCAGCCTCTCTAAATTAGAAGCTTTCTTT.

The chain recombines TRBV4-2 with TRBJ1-2; TRBD1 matches 9 bases. The V segment lost 3 bases and the J segment 4 bases; nucleotides outside the gene matches: 6. This CDR3 comprises 15 residues. Germline lookup yields CDR1 LGHNA and CDR2 YNFKEQ. As DNA, the CDR3 is TGTGCCAGCAGCCAGAGTTACAGGGGGCCCTATGGCTACACCTTC. It specifies CASSQSYRGPYGYTF.

The rearrangement links TRBV2 to TRBJ1-2; 7 nucleotides line up with TRBD1. CDR1 is SNHLY and CDR2 is FYNNEI in the germline V gene. Trimming removed 5 bases from V and 4 bases from J; junction bases left unmatched: 10. The CDR3 spans 15 residues. CDR3 amino acids: CASSRTGQPGYGYTF. The CDR3, as DNA: TGTGCCAGCAGTAGGACAGGCCAACCGGGCTATGGCTACACCTTC.

The chain employs TRBV5-1 and TRBJ1-2; the D is unclear. The germline V gene has CDR1 SGHRS and CDR2 YFSETQ. The V end lost 0 bases, the J end lost 4 bases, and 10 bases lay between the germline ends. The CDR3 extends over 14 amino acids. The DNA for the CDR3 is TGCGCCAGCAGCTTGGATGGCAGTGCCTATGGCTACACCTTC. It translates to CASSLDGSAYGYTF.

This clone was detected once. The chain carries TRBV7-2 and TRBJ2-2, with D perhaps TRBD1 (5 bases). Germline V CDR1 and CDR2: SGHTA, FQGNSA. The CDR3 totals 14 residues. Trimming shortened V by 5 bases and J by 7 bases, and 14 bases separated the two germline ends. The CDR3 DNA follows: TGTGCCAGCAGCCGCCAGGGCGTTAGCGGGGAGCTGTTTTTT. The encoded protein is CASSRQGVSGELFF. Variable domain in full (rest from reference TRBV7-2 and TRBJ2-2): GAGVSQSPSNKVTEKGKDVELRCDPISGHTALYWYRQSLGQGLEFLIYFQGNSAPDKSGLPSDRFSAERTGGSVSTLTIQRTQQEDSAVYLCASSRQGVSGELFFGEGSRLTVL.

V and J are TRBV6-1 and TRBJ2-7, with D unclear. Germline CDR1 reads MNHNS; CDR2 reads SASEGT. This CDR3 has 15 amino acids. Trimming removed 5 bases from V and 0 bases from J, with 14 bases in between. CDR3 bases: TGTGCCAGCAGTTTCCAGCGCGTAGGCTCCTACGAGCAGTACTTC. Translated: CASSFQRVGSYEQYF.

This clone was picked up one time. This chain connects TRBV19 to TRBJ2-7, with D perhaps TRBD1 (6 bases). V lost 5 bases and J lost 5, with 16 bases in between. Per the germline V gene, CDR1 is LNHDA and CDR2 is SQIVND (reference sequence). The length of the CDR3 is 14 residues. The CDR3 coding sequence is TGTGCCAGTAGTGGCAGGGGTAGAGACCACGAGCAGTACTTC. Protein: CASSGRGRDHEQYF.

This clone is a singleton in its sample. The V and J genes are TRBV6-1 and TRBJ1-2; a possible D gene is TRBD1 (5 bases). The CDR3 is 14 residues long. The V gene's germline CDR1 is MNHNS and CDR2 SASEGT. Trimming stripped 6 bases from V and 4 bases from J, with 15 bases between. DNA of the CDR3: TGTGCCAGCAGGACCCCGGGACGGGTCTATGGCTACACCTTC. It is translated as CASRTPGRVYGYTF.

The gene calls are TRBV5-1 and TRBJ2-5, with 8 bases matching TRBD2. Germline trimming cut 5 bases from V and 4 bases from J; bases unmatched to any gene: 10. This CDR3 contains 15 residues. Germline lookup yields CDR1 SGHRS and CDR2 YFSETQ. As DNA, the CDR3 is TGCGCCAGCAGTGGGGTAGCGGGGTTAGGAGAGACCCAGTACTTC. Amino acids: CASSGVAGLGETQYF.

The V and J genes are TRBV27 and TRBJ2-7; perhaps TRBD2 as D (6 bases). The CDR3 consists of 16 residues. From germline, CDR1 is MNHEY and CDR2 SMNVEV (reference sequence). V dropped 2 bases and J dropped 4 bases, with 18 bases sitting between them. The CDR3 protein is CASSLVGLGREYEQYF. The CDR3 bases are TGTGCCAGCAGTTTAGTTGGCCTCGGGAGAGAGTACGAGCAGTACTTC.

This chain uses TRBV7-2 with TRBJ1-1; D possibly corresponds to TRBD1 (5 bases). Trimming removed 4 bases at V and 6 bases at J, with 21 bases between. CDR1 is SGHTA and CDR2 is FQGNSA in the germline V gene. The CDR3 spans 16 residues. The CDR3 DNA reads as TGTGCCAGCAGCTCATATTCGACCCAAGGGGTCCCTGAAGCTTTCTTT. It specifies CASSSYSTQGVPEAFF.

J is TRBJ1-1 and V is TRBV7-8, with D maybe TRBD1 (5 bases). V gave up 5 bases and J gave up 13 bases, with 17 bases separating them. CDR3 length: 12 residues. In germline, CDR1 is SGHVS, CDR2 FQNEAQ. The CDR3 loop is CASSESTLGVFF. CDR3 coding DNA: TGTGCCAGCAGCGAATCGACGCTGGGGGTTTTCTTT.

The chain couples TRBV23-1 to TRBJ2-1; TRBD2 matches 12 bases. TRBV23-1 is given ORF status, its function remaining uncertain. V was clipped by 11 bases and J by 5 bases; unmatched bases: 7. The CDR3 runs 14 residues. The CDR3 coding sequence is TGCGCCCCCCCCCTAGCGGGAGGGAACAATGAGCAGTTCTTC. Amino acids: CAPPLAGGNNEQFF.

This CDR3 reads CASSSRGGETQYF. The CDR3 DNA follows: TGTGCCAGCAGTTCCAGGGGTGGAGAGACCCAGTACTTC. The chain carries TRBV6-6 and TRBJ2-5, with D possibly matching TRBD1 (6 bases). The CDR3 contains 13 residues. In germline, CDR1 is MNHNY, CDR2 SVGAGI (reference sequence). V lost 4 bases, J lost 4 bases, and 10 bases lay in between.

This rearrangement joins TRBV5-4 to TRBJ2-7; no definite D call. The germline CDR1 and CDR2 sequences are SGHNT and YYREEE (reference sequence). The CDR3 covers 12 residues. V lost 2 bases to trimming and J lost 3 bases, with 6 bases between them. The CDR3 loop reads CASSFDGYEQYF. The CDR3 DNA follows: TGTGCCAGCAGCTTTGACGGCTACGAGCAGTACTTC.

This clone was counted once. The genes are TRBV15 and TRBJ1-5; a possible D gene is TRBD1 (5 bases). This CDR3 has 14 amino acids. The V end was cut by 6 bases, the J end by 0 bases, with 9 bases between. CDR1 and CDR2 (germline): LNHNV, YYDKDF (reference sequence). The CDR3 reads CATSGRDSNQPQHF. The CDR3 region has the DNA TGTGCCACCAGTGGCAGGGATAGCAATCAGCCCCAGCATTTT.

This chain joins TRBV5-4 and TRBJ2-1; 8 bases line up with TRBD2. V shed 4 bases and J 3 bases; nucleotides not matched to a gene: 9. Germline V CDR1 and CDR2: SGHNT, YYREEE (reference sequence). The CDR3 spans 16 residues. The CDR3 loop reads CASSLSSGSGYNEQFF. CDR3 bases: TGTGCCAGCAGCCTTTCGAGCGGGAGCGGCTACAATGAGCAGTTCTTC.